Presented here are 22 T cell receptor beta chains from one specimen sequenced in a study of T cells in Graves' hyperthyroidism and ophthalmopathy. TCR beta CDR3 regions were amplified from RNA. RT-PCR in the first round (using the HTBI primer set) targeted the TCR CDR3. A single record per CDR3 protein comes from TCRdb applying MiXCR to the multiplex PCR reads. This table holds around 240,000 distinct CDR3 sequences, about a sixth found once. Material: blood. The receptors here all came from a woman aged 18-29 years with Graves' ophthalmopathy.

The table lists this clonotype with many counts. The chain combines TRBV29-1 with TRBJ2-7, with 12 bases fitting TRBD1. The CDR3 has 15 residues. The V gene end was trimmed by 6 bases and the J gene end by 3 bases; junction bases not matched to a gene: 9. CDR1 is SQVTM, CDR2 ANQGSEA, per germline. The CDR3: CSVAGQGAHYYEQYF. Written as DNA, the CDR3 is TGCAGCGTAGCGGGACAGGGGGCTCATTACTACGAGCAGTACTTC.

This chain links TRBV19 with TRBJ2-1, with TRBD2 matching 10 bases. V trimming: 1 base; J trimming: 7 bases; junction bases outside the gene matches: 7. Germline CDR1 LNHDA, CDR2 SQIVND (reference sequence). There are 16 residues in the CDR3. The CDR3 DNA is TGTGCCAGTAGTATAGGTGGGACTAGCGCATTTAATGAGCAGTTCTTC. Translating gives CASSIGGTSAFNEQFF.

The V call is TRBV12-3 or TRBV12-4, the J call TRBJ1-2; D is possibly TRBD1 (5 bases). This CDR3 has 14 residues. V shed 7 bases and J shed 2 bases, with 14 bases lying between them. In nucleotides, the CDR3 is TGTGCCAGCACCCATGGGACCGCAAACTATGGCTACACCTTC. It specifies CASTHGTANYGYTF.

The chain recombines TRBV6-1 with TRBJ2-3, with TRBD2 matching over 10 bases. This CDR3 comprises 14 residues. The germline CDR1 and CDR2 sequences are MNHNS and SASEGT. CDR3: CDSRLAGFTDTQYF. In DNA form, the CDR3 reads TGTGACAGTCGACTAGCGGGCTTCACAGATACGCAGTATTTT.

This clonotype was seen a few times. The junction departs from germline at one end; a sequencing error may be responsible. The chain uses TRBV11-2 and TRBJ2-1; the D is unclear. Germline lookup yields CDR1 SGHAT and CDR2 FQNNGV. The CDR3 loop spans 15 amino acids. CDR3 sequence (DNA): TGTGCCAGCAGCTTAGACTTAAGCTCCTACAGTGAGCAGTTCTTC. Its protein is CASSLDLSSYSEQFF.

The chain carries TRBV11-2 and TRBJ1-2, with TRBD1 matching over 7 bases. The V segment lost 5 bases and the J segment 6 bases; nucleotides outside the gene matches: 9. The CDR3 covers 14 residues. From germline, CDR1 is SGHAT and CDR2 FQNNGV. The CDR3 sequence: CASSPRQGEDGYTF. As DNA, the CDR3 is TGTGCCAGCAGCCCGCGACAGGGCGAGGATGGCTACACCTTC.

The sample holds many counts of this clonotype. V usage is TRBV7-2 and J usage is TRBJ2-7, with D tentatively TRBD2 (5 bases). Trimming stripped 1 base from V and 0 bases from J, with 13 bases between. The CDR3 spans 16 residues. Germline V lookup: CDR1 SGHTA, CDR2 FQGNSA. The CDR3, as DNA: TGTGCCAGCAGCTTAGATCCAGCGGCAAGCTCCTACGAGCAGTACTTC. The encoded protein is CASSLDPAASSYEQYF.

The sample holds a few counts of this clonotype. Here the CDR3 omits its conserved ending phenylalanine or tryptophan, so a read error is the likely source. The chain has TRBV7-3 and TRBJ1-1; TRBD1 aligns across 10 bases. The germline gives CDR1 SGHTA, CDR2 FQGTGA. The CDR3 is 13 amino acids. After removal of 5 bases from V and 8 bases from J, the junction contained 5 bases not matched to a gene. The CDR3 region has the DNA TGTGCCAGCAGCCTTGGGACAGGGGCGGAAGCTTTCCTT. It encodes CASSLGTGAEAFL.

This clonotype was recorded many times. The CDR3 bases are TGTGCCAGCACTAAATCTGGGGGGGCAGCTTTCTTT. As protein: CASTKSGGAAFF. The chain is built from TRBV6-1 and TRBJ1-1, with D perhaps matching TRBD1 (6 bases). CDR1 is MNHNS, CDR2 SASEGT, per germline. Trimming pared 7 bases from V and 10 bases from J, leaving 16 bases between. The CDR3 is 12 amino acids.

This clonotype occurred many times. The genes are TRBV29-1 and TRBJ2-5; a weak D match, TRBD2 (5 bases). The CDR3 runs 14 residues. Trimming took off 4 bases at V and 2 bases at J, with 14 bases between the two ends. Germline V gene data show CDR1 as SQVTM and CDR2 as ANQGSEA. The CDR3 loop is CSVVPGSGQETQYF. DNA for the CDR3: TGCAGCGTTGTCCCGGGGAGTGGGCAAGAGACCCAGTACTTC.

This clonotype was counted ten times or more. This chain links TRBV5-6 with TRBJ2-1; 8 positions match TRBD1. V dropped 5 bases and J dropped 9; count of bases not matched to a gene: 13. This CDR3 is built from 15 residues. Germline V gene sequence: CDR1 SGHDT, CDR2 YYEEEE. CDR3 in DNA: TGTGCCAGCAGAAAGACAGGGGAGGAGGGTATTGAGCAGTTCTTC. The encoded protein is CASRKTGEEGIEQFF.

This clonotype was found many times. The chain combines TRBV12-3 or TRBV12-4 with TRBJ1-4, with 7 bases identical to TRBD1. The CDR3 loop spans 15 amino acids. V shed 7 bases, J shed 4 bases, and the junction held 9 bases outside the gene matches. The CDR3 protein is CASTAGQAFNEKLFF. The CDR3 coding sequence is TGTGCCAGCACCGCTGGACAGGCCTTTAATGAAAAACTGTTTTTT.

DNA for the CDR3: TGTGCCAGTAGTTCCTACACAGGGAGCATGCAGCCCCAGCATTTT. Its translation is CASSSYTGSMQPQHF. J is TRBJ1-5 and V is TRBV19; possible D gene TRBD1, 6 bases. V was pared by 5 bases and J by 7 bases, with 18 bases between. Germline V gene lookup returns CDR1 LNHDA and CDR2 SQIVND (reference sequence). This CDR3 spans 15 amino acids.

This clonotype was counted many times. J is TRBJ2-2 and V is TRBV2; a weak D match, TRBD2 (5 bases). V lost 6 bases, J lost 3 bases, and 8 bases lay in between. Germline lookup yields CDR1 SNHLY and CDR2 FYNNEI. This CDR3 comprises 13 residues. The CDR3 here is CASRPGYTGELFF. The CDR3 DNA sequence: TGTGCCAGCAGGCCGGGGTACACCGGGGAGCTGTTTTTT. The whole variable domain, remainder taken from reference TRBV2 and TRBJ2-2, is EPEVTQTPSHQVTQMGQEVILRCVPISNHLYFYWYRQILGQKVEFLVSFYNNEISEKSEIFDDQFSVERPDGSNFTLKIRSTKLEDSAMYFCASRPGYTGELFFGEGSRLTVL.

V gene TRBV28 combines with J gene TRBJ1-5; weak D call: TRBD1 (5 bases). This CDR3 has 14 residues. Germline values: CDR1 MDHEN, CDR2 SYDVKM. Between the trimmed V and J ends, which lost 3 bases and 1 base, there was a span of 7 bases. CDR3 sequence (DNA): TGTGCCAGCAGTTTGGCAGGGAGCAATCAGCCCCAGCATTTT. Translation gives CASSLAGSNQPQHF.

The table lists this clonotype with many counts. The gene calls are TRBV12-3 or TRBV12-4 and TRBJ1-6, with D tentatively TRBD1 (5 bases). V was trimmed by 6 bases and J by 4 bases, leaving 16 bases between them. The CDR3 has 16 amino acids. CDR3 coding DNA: TGTGCCAGCAGCTTGGACACCTCCGGGTATAATTCACCCCTCCACTTT. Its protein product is CASSLDTSGYNSPLHF.

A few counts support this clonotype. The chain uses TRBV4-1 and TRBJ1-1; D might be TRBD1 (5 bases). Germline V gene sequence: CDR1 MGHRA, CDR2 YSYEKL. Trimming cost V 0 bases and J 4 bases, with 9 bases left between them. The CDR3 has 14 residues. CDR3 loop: CASSQEWGGTEAFF. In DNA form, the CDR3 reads TGCGCCAGCAGCCAAGAATGGGGGGGCACTGAAGCTTTCTTT.

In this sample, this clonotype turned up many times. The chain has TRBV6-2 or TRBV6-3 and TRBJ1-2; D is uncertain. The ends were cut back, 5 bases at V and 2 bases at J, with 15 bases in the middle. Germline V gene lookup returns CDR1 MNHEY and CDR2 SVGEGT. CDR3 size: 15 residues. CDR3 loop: CASSRSPTGNYGYTF. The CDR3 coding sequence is TGTGCCAGCAGTCGGAGTCCAACGGGGAACTATGGCTACACCTTC.

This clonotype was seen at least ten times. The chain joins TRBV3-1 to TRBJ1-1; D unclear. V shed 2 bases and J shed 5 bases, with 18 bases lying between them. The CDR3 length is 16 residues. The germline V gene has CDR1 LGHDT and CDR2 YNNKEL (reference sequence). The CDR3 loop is CASSQFGVEVGTEAFF. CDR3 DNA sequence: TGTGCCAGCAGCCAATTTGGAGTCGAGGTCGGAACTGAAGCTTTCTTT.

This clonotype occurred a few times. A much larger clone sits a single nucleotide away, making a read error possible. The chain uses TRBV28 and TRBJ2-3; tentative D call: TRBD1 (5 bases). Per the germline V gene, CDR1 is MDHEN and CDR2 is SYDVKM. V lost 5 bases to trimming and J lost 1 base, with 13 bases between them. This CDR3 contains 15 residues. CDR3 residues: CASSLRQGGTDTQYF. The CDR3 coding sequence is TGTGCCAGCAGTCTCAGGCAGGGTGGCACAGATACGCAGTATTTT.

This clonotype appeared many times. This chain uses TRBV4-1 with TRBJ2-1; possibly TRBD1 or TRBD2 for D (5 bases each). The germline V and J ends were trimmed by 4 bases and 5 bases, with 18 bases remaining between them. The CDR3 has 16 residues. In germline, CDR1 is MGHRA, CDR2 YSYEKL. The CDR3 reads CASSPSGPGLDNEQFF. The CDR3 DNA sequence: TGCGCCAGCAGCCCTTCGGGACCCGGCTTGGACAATGAGCAGTTCTTC.

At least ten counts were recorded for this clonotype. CDR3 nucleotides: TGCAGTGCTCCAAGGGACAGGGGAAAGGAGACCCAGTACTTC. This translates into CSAPRDRGKETQYF. The rearrangement joins TRBV20-1 to TRBJ2-5, with 10 bases identical to TRBD1. The CDR3 length is 14 residues. Germline loops: CDR1 DFQATT, CDR2 SNEGSKA (reference sequence). Trimming took 5 bases from V and 5 from J; bases not matched to a gene: 8.